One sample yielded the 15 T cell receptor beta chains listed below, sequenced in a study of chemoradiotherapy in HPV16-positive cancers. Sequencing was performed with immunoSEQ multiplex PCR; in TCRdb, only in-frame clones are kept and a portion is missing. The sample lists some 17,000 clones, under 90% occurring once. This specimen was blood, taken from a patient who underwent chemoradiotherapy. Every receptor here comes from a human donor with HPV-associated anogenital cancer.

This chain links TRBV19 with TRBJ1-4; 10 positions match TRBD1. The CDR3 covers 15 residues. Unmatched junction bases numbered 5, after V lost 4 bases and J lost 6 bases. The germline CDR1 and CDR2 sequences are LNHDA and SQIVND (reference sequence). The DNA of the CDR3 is TGTGCCAGTAGTAGCCGACAGGGGGCGTATGAAAAACTGTTTTTT. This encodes CASSSRQGAYEKLFF.

CDR3 DNA: TGTGCCAGCACCCTGGATGATTTGACCACTGAAGCTTTCTTT. Residues: CASTLDDLTTEAFF. The rearrangement uses TRBV5-6 and TRBJ1-1, with D unresolved. V was trimmed by 6 bases and J by 4 bases, leaving 16 bases between them. This CDR3 spans 14 amino acids. Germline CDR1 and CDR2: SGHDT and YYEEEE.

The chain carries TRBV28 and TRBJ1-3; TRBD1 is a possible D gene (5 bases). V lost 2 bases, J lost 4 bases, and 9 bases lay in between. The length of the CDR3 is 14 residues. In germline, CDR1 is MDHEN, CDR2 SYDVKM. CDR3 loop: CASSLGTGGNTIYF. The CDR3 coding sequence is TGTGCCAGCAGTTTAGGGACGGGAGGAAACACCATATATTTT.

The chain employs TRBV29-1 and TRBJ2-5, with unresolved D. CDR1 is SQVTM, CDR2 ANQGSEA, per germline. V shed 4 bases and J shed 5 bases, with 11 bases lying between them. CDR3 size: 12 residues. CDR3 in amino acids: CSVGRYKETQYF. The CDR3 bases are TGCAGCGTTGGCAGGTACAAGGAGACCCAGTACTTC.

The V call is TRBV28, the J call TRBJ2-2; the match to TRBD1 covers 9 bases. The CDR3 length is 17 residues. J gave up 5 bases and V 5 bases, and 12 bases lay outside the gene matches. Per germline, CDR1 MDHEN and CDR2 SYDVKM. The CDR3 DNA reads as TGTGCCAGCAGTCCGGACCCGGGACAGGGCTATACCGGGGAGCTGTTTTTT. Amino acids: CASSPDPGQGYTGELFF.

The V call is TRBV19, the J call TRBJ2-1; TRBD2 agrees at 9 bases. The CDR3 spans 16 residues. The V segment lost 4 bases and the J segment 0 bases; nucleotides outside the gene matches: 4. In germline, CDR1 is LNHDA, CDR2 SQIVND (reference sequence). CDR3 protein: CASSTQAGGSYNEQFF. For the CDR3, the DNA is TGTGCCAGTAGTACCCAAGCGGGGGGCTCCTACAATGAGCAGTTCTTC.

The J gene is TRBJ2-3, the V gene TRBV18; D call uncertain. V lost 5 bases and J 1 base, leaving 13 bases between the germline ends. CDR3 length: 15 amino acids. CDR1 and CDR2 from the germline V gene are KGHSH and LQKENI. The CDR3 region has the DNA TGTGCCAGCTCAACCCAGCGAGGTGGCACAGATACGCAGTATTTT. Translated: CASSTQRGGTDTQYF.

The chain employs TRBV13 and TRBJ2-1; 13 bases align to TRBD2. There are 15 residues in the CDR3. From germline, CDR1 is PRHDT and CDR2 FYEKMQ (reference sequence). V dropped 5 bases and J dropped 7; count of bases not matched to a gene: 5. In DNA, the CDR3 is TGTGCCAGCAGCCTCGGGGGACTAGCGGGGAATGAGCAGTTCTTC. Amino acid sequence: CASSLGGLAGNEQFF.

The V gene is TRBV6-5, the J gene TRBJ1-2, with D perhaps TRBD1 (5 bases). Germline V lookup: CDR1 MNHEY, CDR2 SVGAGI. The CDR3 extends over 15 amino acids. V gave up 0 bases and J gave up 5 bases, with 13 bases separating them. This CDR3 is CASSYSMGGSYGYTF. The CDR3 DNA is TGTGCCAGCAGTTACTCGATGGGGGGTAGTTATGGCTACACCTTC.

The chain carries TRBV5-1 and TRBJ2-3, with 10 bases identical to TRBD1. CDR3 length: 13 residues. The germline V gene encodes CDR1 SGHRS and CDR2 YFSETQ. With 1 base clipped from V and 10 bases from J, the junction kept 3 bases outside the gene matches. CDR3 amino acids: CASSLMGQGPQYF. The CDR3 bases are TGCGCCAGCAGCTTGATGGGACAGGGGCCGCAGTATTTT.

CDR3 DNA sequence: TGCGCCAGCAGCCAAGGACAGGGAAGGGAAAAACTGTTTTTT. Translating it yields CASSQGQGREKLFF. The V gene is TRBV5-1, the J gene TRBJ1-4, with 8 bases identical to TRBD1. Germline CDR1 is SGHRS and CDR2 is YFSETQ. Germline trimming cut 4 bases from V and 8 bases from J; bases unmatched to any gene: 7. The CDR3 runs to 14 residues. The full variable domain, with the rest looked up from reference TRBV5-1 and TRBJ1-4, is KAGVTQTPRYLIKTRGQQVTLSCSPISGHRSVSWYQQTPGQGLQFLFEYFSETQRNKGNFPGRFSGRQFSNSRSEMNVSTLELGDSALYLCASSQGQGREKLFFGSGTQLSVL.

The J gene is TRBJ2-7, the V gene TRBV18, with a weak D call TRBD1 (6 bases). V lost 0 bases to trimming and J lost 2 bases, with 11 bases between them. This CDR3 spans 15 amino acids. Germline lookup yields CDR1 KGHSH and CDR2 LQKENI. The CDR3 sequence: CASSPPNRVTYEQYF. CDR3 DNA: TGTGCCAGCTCACCACCCAACAGGGTCACCTACGAGCAGTACTTC.

CDR3 nucleotide sequence: TGTGCCAGTAGTAGAAACCAAGCATTAAGTAGCAATCAGCCCCAGCATTTT. It specifies CASSRNQALSSNQPQHF. The genes are TRBV19 and TRBJ1-5; no reliable D call. Germline values: CDR1 LNHDA, CDR2 SQIVND (reference sequence). This CDR3 region has 17 residues. Trimming took 4 bases from V and 0 from J, leaving 16 bases between them.

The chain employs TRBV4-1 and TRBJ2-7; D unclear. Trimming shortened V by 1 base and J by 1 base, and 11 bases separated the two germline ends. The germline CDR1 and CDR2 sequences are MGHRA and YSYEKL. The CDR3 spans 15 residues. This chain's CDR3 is CASSQGADPSYEQYF. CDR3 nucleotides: TGCGCCAGCAGCCAAGGGGCGGACCCTTCCTACGAGCAGTACTTC.

The CDR3 bases are TGTGCCAGCAGTGTACTAGACGGAGGCAATGAGCAGTTCTTC. Amino acid sequence: CASSVLDGGNEQFF. This chain joins TRBV2 and TRBJ2-1, with a tentative D call TRBD2 (5 bases). The germline V gene encodes CDR1 SNHLY and CDR2 FYNNEI. This CDR3 contains 14 residues. Trimming took off 4 bases at V and 6 bases at J, with 13 bases between the two ends.